These 32 T cell receptor beta chains share one sample of origin, sequenced in a study of blood T cell repertoires in COVID-19. Profiled with immunoSEQ multiplex PCR; TCRdb holds only in-frame clones, not every one. There are roughly 340,000 clones in the sample; roughly 89% occur only once, and roughly 3.3% lies in the top ten. Sequencing was carried out using peripheral blood. These receptors were collected from a woman under 30 who had recovered from COVID-19.

V usage is TRBV13 and J usage is TRBJ2-4; 7 bases align to TRBD2. The CDR3 loop spans 19 amino acids. Per germline, CDR1 PRHDT and CDR2 FYEKMQ (reference sequence). The J segment lost 2 bases and the V segment lost 5 bases, leaving 18 bases of the junction unmatched. In DNA form, the CDR3 reads TGTGCCAGCAGCCACGGTCCGGGAGGCCTTGGCCTAACCAAAAACATTCAGTACTTC. The encoded protein is CASSHGPGGLGLTKNIQYF.

This rearrangement joins TRBV3-1 (or the pseudogene TRBV3-2) to TRBJ1-2; 9 positions match TRBD1. The CDR3 sequence is 12 residues long. Germline values: CDR1 LGHDT, CDR2 YNNKEL (reference sequence). V was clipped by 5 bases and J by 8 bases; unmatched bases: 3. CDR3 nucleotides: TGTGCCAGCAGCGGGACAGGGCGCGGCTACACCTTC. Translated, it gives CASSGTGRGYTF.

The chain couples TRBV27 to TRBJ1-2, with a possible D match to TRBD1 (5 bases). Trimming left V 2 bases short and J 0 bases short, with 10 bases between. This CDR3 is 15 amino acids long. The germline gives CDR1 MNHEY, CDR2 SMNVEV (reference sequence). DNA for the CDR3: TGTGCCAGCAGTTTACGACAGCCTGCTAACTATGGCTACACCTTC. Amino acids: CASSLRQPANYGYTF.

The chain couples TRBV2 to TRBJ2-2; D call uncertain. Trimming stripped 2 bases from V and 5 bases from J, with 6 bases between. CDR3 size: 13 residues. Germline V gives CDR1 SNHLY, CDR2 FYNNEI. The CDR3 protein is CASSELATGELFF. The CDR3 region has the DNA TGTGCCAGCAGTGAATTGGCTACCGGGGAGCTGTTTTTT.

This chain joins TRBV30 and TRBJ2-2; D gene ambiguous. The CDR3 covers 13 residues. The V and J ends lost 2 bases and 1 base respectively, with 5 bases between them. Germline V gene data show CDR1 as GTSNPN and CDR2 as SVGIG (reference sequence). CDR3 residues: CAWSYLNTGELFF. The CDR3 region has the DNA TGTGCCTGGAGTTATTTGAACACCGGGGAGCTGTTTTTT.

The sample holds one count of this clone. CDR3 residues: CARSLDSGTGPYEQYV. CDR3 in DNA: TGTGCCAGAAGCTTGGATTCCGGGACAGGTCCCTACGAGCAGTACGTC. This chain uses TRBV5-3 with TRBJ2-7; 8 bases match TRBD1. TRBV5-3 is an open reading frame whose function is uncertain. The CDR3 length is 16 residues. V shed 0 bases and J 2 bases; nucleotides not matched to a gene: 7.

V gene TRBV27 combines with J gene TRBJ2-2; TRBD2 aligns across 15 bases. Germline trimming cut 2 bases from V and 5 bases from J; bases unmatched to any gene: 3. CDR3 size: 17 residues. Looked up from germline, CDR1 is MNHEY and CDR2 is SMNVEV (reference sequence). CDR3 residues: CASSLGGLAGGTGELFF. CDR3 coding DNA: TGTGCCAGCAGTTTAGGGGGACTAGCGGGAGGTACCGGGGAGCTGTTTTTT.

This clone was seen just once. The chain is built from TRBV2 and TRBJ2-1; D remains unclear. Germline V gives CDR1 SNHLY, CDR2 FYNNEI. Trimming left V 8 bases short and J 3 bases short, with 11 bases between. The CDR3 spans 13 residues. CDR3 in amino acids: CASVISNYNEQFF. The CDR3 DNA sequence: TGTGCCAGCGTGATTAGTAACTACAATGAGCAGTTCTTC.

The V and J genes are TRBV6-2 or TRBV6-3 and TRBJ2-3; D perhaps matches TRBD2 (6 bases). The V and J ends lost 0 bases and 2 bases respectively, with 15 bases between them. This CDR3 has 17 amino acids. The germline gives CDR1 MNHEY, CDR2 SVGEGT. The CDR3 DNA sequence: TGTGCCAGCAGTTACTCGACGCGTAGCGGCTACACAGATACGCAGTATTTT. Amino acids: CASSYSTRSGYTDTQYF.

To note about this clone: Other DNA sequences in the same sample also yield this CDR3. The gene calls are TRBV9 and TRBJ2-1; TRBD2 might be the D (6 bases). This CDR3 is built from 14 residues. The germline V and J ends were trimmed by 0 bases and 9 bases, with 13 bases remaining between them. Per the germline V gene, CDR1 is SGDLS and CDR2 is YYNGEE. CDR3 in amino acids: CASSVAGGRSEQFF. CDR3 bases: TGTGCCAGCAGCGTAGCTGGGGGGAGGTCTGAGCAGTTCTTC.

The chain uses TRBV4-3 and TRBJ2-1; 10 bases match TRBD2. With 4 bases clipped from V and 8 bases from J, the junction kept 11 bases outside the gene matches. Germline V CDR1 and CDR2: LGHNA, YSLEER. The CDR3 sequence is 16 residues long. CDR3 coding DNA: TGCGCCAGCAGCCCCCAGTTCTCTAGCGGGAGTGATGAGCAGTTCTTC. The encoded protein is CASSPQFSSGSDEQFF.

The gene calls are TRBV15 and TRBJ1-2; D might be TRBD1 (5 bases). CDR1 is LNHNV, CDR2 YYDKDF, per germline (reference sequence). The V and J ends lost 0 bases and 2 bases respectively, with 16 bases between them. The CDR3 sequence is 17 residues long. CDR3 bases: TGTGCCACCAGCAGAGAAGGGATCGCAGGGTTCAACTATGGCTACACCTTC. Amino acids: CATSREGIAGFNYGYTF.

The chain links TRBV11-3 to TRBJ2-5, with a weak D call TRBD2 (5 bases). Germline V gives CDR1 SGHNT, CDR2 YENEEA. CDR3 size: 13 residues. The V and J ends lost 3 bases and 9 bases respectively, with 14 bases between them. As DNA, the CDR3 is TGTGCCAGCAGCTTTGAAAGAGCCGGGGCCCAGTACTTC. Translated, it gives CASSFERAGAQYF.

This clone was seen a handful of times. The chain is built from TRBV10-3 and TRBJ1-6; D gene ambiguous. CDR3 length: 14 amino acids. From germline, CDR1 is ENHRY and CDR2 SYGVKD. V was trimmed by 3 bases and J by 11 bases, leaving 14 bases between them. DNA for the CDR3: TGTGCCATCAGTGAAGAGTCAGGCTGGGCACCCCTCCACTTT. Its protein product is CAISEESGWAPLHF.

This clone has just a few counts. This chain uses TRBV19 with TRBJ1-2; D gene ambiguous. This CDR3 is built from 17 residues. The germline CDR1 and CDR2 sequences are LNHDA and SQIVND (reference sequence). Trimming pared 3 bases from V and 2 bases from J, leaving 19 bases between. The CDR3 nucleotides read TGTGCCAGTAGTATGCAGTCTCGGCGGAACCTAAACTATGGCTACACCTTC. Translating gives CASSMQSRRNLNYGYTF.

The V call is TRBV5-4, the J call TRBJ2-1, with 11 bases identical to TRBD2. This CDR3 region has 15 residues. CDR1 SGHNT and CDR2 YYREEE come from the germline V gene (reference sequence). J gave up 5 bases and V 4 bases, and 5 bases lay outside the gene matches. CDR3 in DNA: TGTGCCAGCAGCACTACTAGCGGGAGCGACAATGAGCAGTTCTTC. Amino acids: CASSTTSGSDNEQFF.

The chain links TRBV11-2 to TRBJ1-5; no firm D call. CDR1 is SGHAT, CDR2 FQNNGV, per germline. CDR3 length equals 15 residues. V was pared by 5 bases and J by 5 bases, with 16 bases between. The CDR3 spells CASSQSGGRDQPQHF. CDR3 DNA: TGTGCCAGCAGCCAATCGGGTGGAAGAGATCAGCCCCAGCATTTT.

This chain connects TRBV27 to TRBJ1-5, with D tentatively TRBD1 (6 bases). Germline CDR1 and CDR2: MNHEY and SMNVEV (reference sequence). V lost 5 bases, J lost 7 bases, and 15 bases lay in between. The CDR3 extends over 14 amino acids. The DNA for the CDR3 is TGTGCCAGCAGTCAACAGGGTGTGGGGCAGCCCCAGCATTTT. The encoded protein is CASSQQGVGQPQHF.

The genes are TRBV7-8 and TRBJ2-6; TRBD1 agrees at 7 bases. The CDR3 runs to 19 residues. Germline V lookup: CDR1 SGHVS, CDR2 FQNEAQ. J lost 2 bases, V lost 4 bases, and 14 bases had no gene match. CDR3 in amino acids: CASSYHEKQGFTGANVLTF. The CDR3, as DNA: TGTGCCAGCAGCTACCATGAAAAACAGGGGTTCACTGGGGCCAACGTCCTGACTTTC.

The chain is built from TRBV15 and TRBJ2-3; D not resolved. This CDR3 is 12 amino acids long. Germline V gene sequence: CDR1 LNHNV, CDR2 YYDKDF (reference sequence). The V gene lost 3 bases and the J gene lost 6 bases, with 7 bases spanning the gap. The CDR3 is CATSSRVDTQYF. CDR3 sequence (DNA): TGTGCCACCAGCAGCCGTGTTGATACGCAGTATTTT.

V usage is TRBV10-1 and J usage is TRBJ1-5, with 8 bases lining up with TRBD1. Germline assignment: CDR1 WNHNN and CDR2 SYGVQD (reference sequence). The CDR3 runs 14 residues. V was pared by 6 bases and J by 2 bases, with 3 bases of the junction left unmatched. CDR3 nucleotide sequence: TGCGCCAGCAGGGAGGACAGGGGCAATCAGCCCCAGCATTTT. As protein: CASREDRGNQPQHF.

The chain recombines TRBV11-2 with TRBJ1-6; no definite D call. The length of the CDR3 is 13 residues. Germline values: CDR1 SGHAT, CDR2 FQNNGV. V lost 8 bases and J 7 bases, leaving 12 bases between the germline ends. CDR3 DNA sequence: TGTGCCAGCTGTAGCGGATCCAATTCACCCCTCCACTTT. Translation gives CASCSGSNSPLHF.

The chain combines TRBV7-9 with TRBJ1-2; a weak D match, TRBD1 (5 bases). This CDR3 spans 17 amino acids. The germline V and J ends were trimmed by 5 bases and 0 bases, with 19 bases remaining between them. The germline gives CDR1 SEHNR, CDR2 FQNEAQ (reference sequence). This CDR3 is CASSGLGADDTNYGYTF. In DNA form, the CDR3 reads TGTGCCAGCAGCGGGTTAGGGGCGGACGACACTAACTATGGCTACACCTTC.

The V call is TRBV19, the J call TRBJ1-2; D remains unclear. The V gene's germline CDR1 is LNHDA and CDR2 SQIVND (reference sequence). The germline V and J ends were trimmed by 5 bases and 7 bases, with 11 bases remaining between them. This CDR3 contains 12 residues. CDR3 amino acids: CASSERYSGYTF. CDR3 DNA: TGTGCCAGTAGTGAGAGATACTCTGGCTACACCTTC.

V gene TRBV2 combines with J gene TRBJ2-7, with 9 positions matching TRBD1. V was clipped by 1 base and J by 2 bases; unmatched bases: 3. This CDR3 is built from 15 residues. Germline CDR1 reads SNHLY; CDR2 reads FYNNEI. The CDR3 DNA follows: TGTGCCAGCAGTGAAGTCTGGGACAGGGCCTACGAGCAGTACGTC. Its translation: CASSEVWDRAYEQYV.

This clone was seen a few times. The chain joins TRBV7-9 to TRBJ1-3, with 11 bases matching TRBD1. CDR1 is SEHNR and CDR2 is FQNEAQ in the germline V gene (reference sequence). The trim removed 4 bases at V and 7 bases at J, leaving 0 bases unmatched. The CDR3 consists of 13 residues. The CDR3 DNA sequence: TGTGCCAGCAGCTGGGACAGGGGGAACACCATATATTTT. It yields the protein CASSWDRGNTIYF.

CDR3 DNA: TGTGCCAGCAGCTTCAGGACTAGCGGGAGTATGAGTGAGCAGTTCTTC. Translation gives CASSFRTSGSMSEQFF. The genes are TRBV13 and TRBJ2-1; 13 bases line up with TRBD2. Germline V gene sequence: CDR1 PRHDT, CDR2 FYEKMQ (reference sequence). The CDR3 sequence is 16 residues long. J was trimmed by 9 bases and V by 3 bases; bases with no gene match: 8.

This clone was picked up one time. This rearrangement joins TRBV9 to TRBJ1-5; no firm D call. This CDR3 spans 15 amino acids. Germline CDR1 SGDLS, CDR2 YYNGEE. V was clipped by 1 base and J by 3 bases, with 11 bases between them. CDR3 region: CASSVRERNNQPQHF. DNA of the CDR3: TGTGCCAGCAGCGTAAGGGAGAGGAACAATCAGCCCCAGCATTTT.

V gene TRBV12-3 or TRBV12-4 combines with J gene TRBJ2-2; D is undetermined. This CDR3 has 13 residues. V shed 4 bases and J shed 1 base, with 4 bases lying between them. The CDR3: CASSSRNTGELFF. The CDR3 DNA is TGTGCCAGCAGTTCTAGGAACACCGGGGAGCTGTTTTTT.

The chain uses TRBV19 and TRBJ2-1, with TRBD2 identical over 14 bases. V trimming: 5 bases; J trimming: 2 bases; junction bases outside the gene matches: 5. The CDR3 has 17 residues. Germline-derived CDR1 and CDR2 are LNHDA and SQIVND (reference sequence). In DNA form, the CDR3 reads TGTGCCAGTAGTTCTCGACTAGCGGGAGGGCCCTACAATGAGCAGTTCTTC. Translation gives CASSSRLAGGPYNEQFF. Using reference TRBV19 and TRBJ2-1 for the parts outside the CDR3, the full variable domain is DGGITQSPKYLFRKEGQNVTLSCEQNLNHDAMYWYRQDPGQGLRLIYYSQIVNDFQKGDIAEGYSVSREKKESFPLTVTSAQKNPTAFYLCASSSRLAGGPYNEQFFGPGTRLTVL.

The chain couples TRBV27 to TRBJ2-1; D might be TRBD2 (5 bases). Germline V gives CDR1 MNHEY, CDR2 SMNVEV (reference sequence). This CDR3 has 16 amino acids. Trimming cost V 5 bases and J 0 bases, with 14 bases left between them. The CDR3: CASSSGRMSSYNEQFF. The CDR3 nucleotides read TGTGCCAGCAGTAGCGGACGGATGAGCTCCTACAATGAGCAGTTCTTC.

This clone was seen at least ten times. The V and J genes are TRBV11-3 and TRBJ1-2; D is uncertain. The CDR3 is 16 residues long. V dropped 0 bases and J dropped 0 bases, with 11 bases sitting between them. Germline CDR1 SGHNT, CDR2 YENEEA. The CDR3 bases are TGTGCCAGCAGCTTAGAAGGCAGGCAAGCTAACTATGGCTACACCTTC. Protein product: CASSLEGRQANYGYTF.